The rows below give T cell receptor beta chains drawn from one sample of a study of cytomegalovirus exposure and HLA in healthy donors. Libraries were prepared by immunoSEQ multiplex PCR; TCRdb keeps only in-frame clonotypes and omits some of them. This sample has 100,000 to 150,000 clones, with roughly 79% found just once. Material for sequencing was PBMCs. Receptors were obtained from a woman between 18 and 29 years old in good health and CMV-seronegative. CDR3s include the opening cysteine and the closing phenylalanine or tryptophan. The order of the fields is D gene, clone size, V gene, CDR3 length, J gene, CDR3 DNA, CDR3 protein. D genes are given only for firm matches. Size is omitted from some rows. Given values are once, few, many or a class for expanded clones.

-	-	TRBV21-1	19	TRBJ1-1	TGTGCATGCAAGCAAAGGGTTCCGGGATATACAGGGGATTTGGGCGAAGCTTTCTTT	CACKQRVPGYTGDLGEAFF
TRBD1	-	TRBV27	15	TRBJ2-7	TGTGCCAGCCGGAACACCCGGACAGGTTCCTACGAGCAGTACTTC	CASRNTRTGSYEQYF
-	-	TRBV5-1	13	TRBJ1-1	TGCGCCAGCAGCCCCCCGGGGAACACTGAAGCTTTCTTT	CASSPPGNTEAFF
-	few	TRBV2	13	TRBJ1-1	TGTGCCAGCAGTGAAAGCGGGAACACTGAAGCTTTCTTT	CASSESGNTEAFF
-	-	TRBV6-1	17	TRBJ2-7	TGTGCCAGCAGTGAACCCGGTCGGGGGGCGGGATCCTACGAGCAGTACTTC	CASSEPGRGAGSYEQYF
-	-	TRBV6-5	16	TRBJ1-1	TGTGCCAGCAGTTACGGGCAGAACCCTTTGAACACTGAAGCTTTCTTT	CASSYGQNPLNTEAFF
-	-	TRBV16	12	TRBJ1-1	TGTGCCAGCAGCCAATCTTCCGCTGAAGCTTTCTTT	CASSQSSAEAFF
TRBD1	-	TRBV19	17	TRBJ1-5	TGTGCCAGTAGTCCTCTGACAGGGGGTACCTTCAATCAGCCCCAGCATTTT	CASSPLTGGTFNQPQHF
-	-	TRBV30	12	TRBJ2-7	TGTGCCTGGAGTCAGATAAACTACGAGCAGTACTTC	CAWSQINYEQYF
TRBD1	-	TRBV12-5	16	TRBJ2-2	TGTGCTAGTGGCCTGGGACAGGGAGGAAACACCGGGGAGCTGTTTTTT	CASGLGQGGNTGELFF
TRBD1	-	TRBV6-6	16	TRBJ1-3	TGTGCCAGCAGTGCGCGGGACAGGAGCCACGGAAACACCATATATTTT	CASSARDRSHGNTIYF
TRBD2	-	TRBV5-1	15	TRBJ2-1	TGCGCCAGCAGCAACCTACTAGCGGGAGATTCCTCCCAGTTCTTC	CASSNLLAGDSSQFF
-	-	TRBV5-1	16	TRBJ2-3	TGCGCCAGCAGCCCCGCTTCGGCAGGGTGGGCAGATACGCAGTATTTT	CASSPASAGWADTQYF
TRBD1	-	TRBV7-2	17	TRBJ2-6	TGTGCCAGCAGCCGTATGAGACAGGGCTCTGGGGCCAACGTCCTGACTTTC	CASSRMRQGSGANVLTF
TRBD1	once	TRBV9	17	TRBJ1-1	TGTGCCAGCAGCGCCCGGGACAGGGGACCCATGAACACTGAAGCTTTCTTT	CASSARDRGPMNTEAFF
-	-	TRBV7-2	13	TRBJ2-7	TGTGCCAGCAGCCGGGAGCCAACCTACGAGCAGTACTTC	CASSREPTYEQYF
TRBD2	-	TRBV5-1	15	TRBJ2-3	TGCGCCAGCAGCTTGCGGGAGGCGGGATCAAATACGCAGTATTTT	CASSLREAGSNTQYF
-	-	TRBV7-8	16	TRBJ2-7	TGTGCCAGCAGCCCCACGAGATCCCAAACCTCCTACGAGCAGTACTTC	CASSPTRSQTSYEQYF
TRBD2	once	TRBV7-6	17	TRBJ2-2	TGTGCCAGCAGCTTAGAGAGACTAGCGGGAAGTGCCGGGGAGCTGTTTTTT	CASSLERLAGSAGELFF
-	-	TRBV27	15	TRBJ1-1	TGTGCCAGCAGTTCCGTGACGCTCAGGCACACTGAAGCTTTCTTT	CASSSVTLRHTEAFF
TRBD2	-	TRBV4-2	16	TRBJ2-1	TGTGCCAGCAGCCAAGGTGTGGCGGGAGGGCTCAATGAGCAGTTCTTC	CASSQGVAGGLNEQFF
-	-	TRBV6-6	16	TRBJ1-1	TGTGCCAGCAGCGCATTTTCGGGGAGAGGAAACACTGAAGCTTTCTTT	CASSAFSGRGNTEAFF
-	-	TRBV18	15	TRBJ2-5	TGTGCCAGCTCACCACTCCCAGGGGATCAAGAGAGCCAGTACTTC	CASSPLPGDQESQYF
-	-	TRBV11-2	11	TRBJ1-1	TGTGCCAGCAGCAACAGGGCAGACGCTTTCTTT	CASSNRADAFF
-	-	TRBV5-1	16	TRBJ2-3	TGCGCCAGCAGCGTGGCGGGGGCACAGGGGACAGATACGCAGTATTTT	CASSVAGAQGTDTQYF
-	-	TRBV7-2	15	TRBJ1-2	TGTGCCAGCAGCCTGCCGGGGGGGGTTAACTATGGCTACACCTTC	CASSLPGGVNYGYTF
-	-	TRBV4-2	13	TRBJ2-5	TGTGCCAGCAGCCAAGAGGGGGCGAAGACCCAGTACTTC	CASSQEGAKTQYF
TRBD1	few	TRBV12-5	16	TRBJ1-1	TGTGCTAGTGGTTTGACCGCTGGACAGGGCAGGACTGAAGCTTTCTTT	CASGLTAGQGRTEAFF
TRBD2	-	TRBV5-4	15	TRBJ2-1	TGTGCCAGCAGTTATGGACTAGCGGGAGATGGTGAGCAGTTCTTC	CASSYGLAGDGEQFF
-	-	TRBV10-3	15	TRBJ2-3	TGTGCCAGCTGTCGCGGCGGGCAGACCACAGATACGCAGTATTTT	CASCRGGQTTDTQYF
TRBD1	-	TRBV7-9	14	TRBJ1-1	TGTGCCAGCAGCTCCTTGACAGGGGGGACTGAAGCTTTCTTT	CASSSLTGGTEAFF
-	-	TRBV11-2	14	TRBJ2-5	TGTGCCAGCAGCTTAGTCGGTTTCCAAGAGACCCAGTACTTC	CASSLVGFQETQYF
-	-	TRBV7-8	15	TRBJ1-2	TGTGCCAGCAGCCCCCGTCTAGGGGGAATCTATGGCTACACCTTC	CASSPRLGGIYGYTF
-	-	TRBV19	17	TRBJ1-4	TGTGCCAGTAGTACCCCCCGGGATCTTGCAACTAATGAAAAACTGTTTTTT	CASSTPRDLATNEKLFF
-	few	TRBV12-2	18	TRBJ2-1	TGTGCAAGTCGCTTAGCGCGGGGACTAGCGGGGGCATACAATGAGCAGTTCTTC	CASRLARGLAGAYNEQFF
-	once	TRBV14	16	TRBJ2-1	TGTGCCAGCAGCCGGACTTCAGGGGTGGCGGGTGGTGAGCAGTTCTTC	CASSRTSGVAGGEQFF
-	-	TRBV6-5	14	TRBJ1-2	TGTGCCAGCAGCCGCGACGGACTATCAGGTGGCTACACCTTC	CASSRDGLSGGYTF
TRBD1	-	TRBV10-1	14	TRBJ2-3	TGCGCCAGCAGCCGGGACAGTAACACAGATACGCAGTATTTT	CASSRDSNTDTQYF
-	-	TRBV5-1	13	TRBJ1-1	TGCGCCAGCAGCTTCGGACAGAACACTGAAGCTTTCTTT	CASSFGQNTEAFF
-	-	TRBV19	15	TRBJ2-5	TGTGCCAGTAGTATAGATGGCGAGCGAGCGGAGACCCAGTACTTC	CASSIDGERAETQYF
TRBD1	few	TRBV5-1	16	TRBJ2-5	TGCGCCAGCAGCAGTACCGGGACAGGTATACAAGAGACCCAGTACTTC	CASSSTGTGIQETQYF
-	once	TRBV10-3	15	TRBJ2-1	TGTGCCATCAGTCCCTCGGCCCTAGCCGGGAATGAGCAGTTCTTC	CAISPSALAGNEQFF
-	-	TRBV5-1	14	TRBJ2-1	TGCGCCAGCAGCTTAGGAGGGGACTACAATGAGCAGTTCTTC	CASSLGGDYNEQFF
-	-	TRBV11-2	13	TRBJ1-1	TGTGCCAGCAGCTTAAGGGCGGGGACTGAAGCTTTCTTT	CASSLRAGTEAFF
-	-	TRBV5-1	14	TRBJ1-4	TGCGCCAGCAGCTTGGCCGAGTCTAATGAAAAACTGTTTTTT	CASSLAESNEKLFF
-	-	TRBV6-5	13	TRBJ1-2	TGTGCCAGCAGTTACGCCGGGAACTATGGCTACACCTTC	CASSYAGNYGYTF
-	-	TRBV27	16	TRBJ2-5	TGTGCCAGCAGTCCTCGCCCTGGAGGCCCGCGTGGGACCCAGTACTTC	CASSPRPGGPRGTQYF